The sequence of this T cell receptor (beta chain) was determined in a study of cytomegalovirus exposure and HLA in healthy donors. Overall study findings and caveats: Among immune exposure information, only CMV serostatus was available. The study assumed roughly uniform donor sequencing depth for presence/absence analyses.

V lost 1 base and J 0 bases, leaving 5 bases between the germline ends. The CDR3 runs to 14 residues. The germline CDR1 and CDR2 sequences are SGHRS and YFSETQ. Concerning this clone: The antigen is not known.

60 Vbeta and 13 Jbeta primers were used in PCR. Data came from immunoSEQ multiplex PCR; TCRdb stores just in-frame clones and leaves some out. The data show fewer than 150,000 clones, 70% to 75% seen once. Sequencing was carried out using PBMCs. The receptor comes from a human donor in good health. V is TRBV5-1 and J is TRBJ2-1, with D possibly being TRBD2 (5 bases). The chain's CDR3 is CASSLRGSYNEQFF. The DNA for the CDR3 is TGCGCCAGCAGCTTGCGGGGCTCCTACAATGAGCAGTTCTTC.